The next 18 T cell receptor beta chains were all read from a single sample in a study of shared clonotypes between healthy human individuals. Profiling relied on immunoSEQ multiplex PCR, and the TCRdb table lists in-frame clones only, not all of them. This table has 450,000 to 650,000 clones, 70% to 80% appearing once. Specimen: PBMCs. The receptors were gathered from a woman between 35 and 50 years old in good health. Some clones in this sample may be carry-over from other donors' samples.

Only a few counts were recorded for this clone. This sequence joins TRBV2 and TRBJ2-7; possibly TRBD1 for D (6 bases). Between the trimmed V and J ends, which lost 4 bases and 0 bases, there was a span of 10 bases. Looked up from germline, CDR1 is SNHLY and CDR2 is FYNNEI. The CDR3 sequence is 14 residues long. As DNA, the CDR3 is TGTGCCAGCAGTGTGGACAGCAACTCCTACGAGCAGTACTTC. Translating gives CASSVDSNSYEQYF.

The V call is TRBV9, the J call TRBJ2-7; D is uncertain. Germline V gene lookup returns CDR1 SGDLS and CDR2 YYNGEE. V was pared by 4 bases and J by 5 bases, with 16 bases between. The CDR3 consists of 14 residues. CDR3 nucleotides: TGTGCCAGCAGCAAAGGGTCGGCCGGGCACGAGCAGTACTTC. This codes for CASSKGSAGHEQYF.

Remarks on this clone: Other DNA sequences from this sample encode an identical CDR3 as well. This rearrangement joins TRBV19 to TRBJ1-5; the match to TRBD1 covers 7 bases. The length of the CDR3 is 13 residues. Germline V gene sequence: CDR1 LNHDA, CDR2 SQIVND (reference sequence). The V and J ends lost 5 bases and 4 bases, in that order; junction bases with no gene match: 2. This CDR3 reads CASSADRNQPQHF. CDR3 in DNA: TGTGCCAGTAGTGCGGACAGGAATCAGCCCCAGCATTTT.

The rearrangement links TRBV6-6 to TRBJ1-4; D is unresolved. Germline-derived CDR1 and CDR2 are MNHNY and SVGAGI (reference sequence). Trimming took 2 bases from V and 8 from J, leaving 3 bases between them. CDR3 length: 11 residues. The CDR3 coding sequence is TGTGCCAGCAGTTACCTCGAAAAACTGTTTTTT. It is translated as CASSYLEKLFF.

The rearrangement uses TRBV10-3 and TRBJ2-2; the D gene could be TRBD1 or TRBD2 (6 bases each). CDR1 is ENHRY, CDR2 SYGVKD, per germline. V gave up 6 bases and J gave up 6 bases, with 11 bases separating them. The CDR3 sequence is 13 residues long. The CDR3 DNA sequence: TGTGCCATCAGCCTCGGGGGCCCCGGGGAGCTGTTTTTT. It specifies CAISLGGPGELFF.

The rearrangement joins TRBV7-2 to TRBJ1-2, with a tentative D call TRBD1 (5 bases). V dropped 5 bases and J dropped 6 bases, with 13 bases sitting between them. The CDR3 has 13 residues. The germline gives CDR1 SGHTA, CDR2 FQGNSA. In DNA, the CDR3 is TGTGCCAGCAGCCGGGACGGGCCCGATGGCTACACCTTC. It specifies CASSRDGPDGYTF. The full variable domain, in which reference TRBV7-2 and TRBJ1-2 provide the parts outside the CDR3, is GAGVSQSPSNKVTEKGKDVELRCDPISGHTALYWYRQSLGQGLEFLIYFQGNSAPDKSGLPSDRFSAERTGGSVSTLTIQRTQQEDSAVYLCASSRDGPDGYTFGSGTRLTVV.

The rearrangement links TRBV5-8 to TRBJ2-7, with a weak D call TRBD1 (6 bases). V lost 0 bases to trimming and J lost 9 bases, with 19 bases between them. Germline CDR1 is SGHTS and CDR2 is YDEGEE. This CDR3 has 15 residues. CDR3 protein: CASSLGGTPVEAQYF. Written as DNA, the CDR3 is TGTGCCAGCAGCTTGGGGGGGACACCCGTGGAGGCGCAGTACTTC.

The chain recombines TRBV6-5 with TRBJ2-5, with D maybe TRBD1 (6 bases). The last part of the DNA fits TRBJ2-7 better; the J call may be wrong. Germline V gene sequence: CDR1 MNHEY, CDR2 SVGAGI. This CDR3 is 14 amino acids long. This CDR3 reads CASSTRDTSYEQYF. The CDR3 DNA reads TGTGCCAGCAGTACCCGGGACACCTCCTACGAGCAGTACTTC.

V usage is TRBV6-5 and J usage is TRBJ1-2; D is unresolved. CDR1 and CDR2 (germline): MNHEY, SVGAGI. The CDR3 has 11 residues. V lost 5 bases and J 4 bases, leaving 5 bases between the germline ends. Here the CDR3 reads CASSVSYGYTF. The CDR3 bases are TGTGCCAGCAGTGTCAGCTATGGCTACACCTTC.

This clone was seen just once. CDR3 bases: TGTGCCAGCAGCCCCATCGGGCTTTCCTACGAGCAGTACTTC. Translated, it gives CASSPIGLSYEQYF. The rearrangement uses TRBV11-1 and TRBJ2-7; no clear D gene. CDR1 is SGHAT and CDR2 is FQDESV in the germline V gene (reference sequence). V lost 5 bases, J lost 1 base, and 12 bases lay in between. This CDR3 is 14 amino acids long.

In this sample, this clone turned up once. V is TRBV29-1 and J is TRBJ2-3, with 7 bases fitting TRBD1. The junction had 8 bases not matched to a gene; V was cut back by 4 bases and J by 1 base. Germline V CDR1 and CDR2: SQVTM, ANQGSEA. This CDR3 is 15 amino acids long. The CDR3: CSVARDRARTDTQYF. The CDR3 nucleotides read TGCAGCGTTGCCCGAGACAGGGCCCGCACAGATACGCAGTATTTT.

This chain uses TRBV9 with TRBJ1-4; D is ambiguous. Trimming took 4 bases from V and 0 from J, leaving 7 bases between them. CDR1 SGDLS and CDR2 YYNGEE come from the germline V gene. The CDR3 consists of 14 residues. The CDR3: CASSPQATNEKLFF. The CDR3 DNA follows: TGTGCCAGCAGCCCCCAGGCAACTAATGAAAAACTGTTTTTT. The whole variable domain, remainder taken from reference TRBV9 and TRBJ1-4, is DSGVTQTPKHLITATGQRVTLRCSPRSGDLSVYWYQQSLDQGLQFLIQYYNGEERAKGNILERFSAQQFPDLHSELNLSSLELGDSALYFCASSPQATNEKLFFGSGTQLSVL.

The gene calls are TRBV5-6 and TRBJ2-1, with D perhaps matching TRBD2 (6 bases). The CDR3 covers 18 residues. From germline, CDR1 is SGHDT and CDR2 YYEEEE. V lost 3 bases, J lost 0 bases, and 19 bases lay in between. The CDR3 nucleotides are TGTGCCAGCAGCTGGCCTCGTAGGCGGGGCCTCTCCTACAATGAGCAGTTCTTC. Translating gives CASSWPRRRGLSYNEQFF.

The CDR3 coding sequence is TGTGCCAGCAGTTCACCACAGGCTAACTACGAGCAGTACTTC. Translation: CASSSPQANYEQYF. The chain links TRBV28 to TRBJ2-7; D might be TRBD1 (5 bases). From germline, CDR1 is MDHEN and CDR2 SYDVKM. V dropped 4 bases and J dropped 3 bases, with 13 bases sitting between them. CDR3 length equals 14 residues. Using reference TRBV28 and TRBJ2-7 for the parts outside the CDR3, the full variable domain is DVKVTQSSRYLVKRTGEKVFLECVQDMDHENMFWYRQDPGLGLRLIYFSYDVKMKEKGDIPEGYSVSREKKERFSLILESASTNQTSMYLCASSSPQANYEQYFGPGTRLTVT.

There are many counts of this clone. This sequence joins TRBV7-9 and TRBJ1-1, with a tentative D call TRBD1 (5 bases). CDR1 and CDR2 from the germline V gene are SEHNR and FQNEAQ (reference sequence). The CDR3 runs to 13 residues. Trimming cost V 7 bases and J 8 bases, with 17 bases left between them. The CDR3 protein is CASTEGRELEAFF. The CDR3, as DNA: TGTGCCAGCACCGAGGGGAGGGAACTCGAAGCTTTCTTT.

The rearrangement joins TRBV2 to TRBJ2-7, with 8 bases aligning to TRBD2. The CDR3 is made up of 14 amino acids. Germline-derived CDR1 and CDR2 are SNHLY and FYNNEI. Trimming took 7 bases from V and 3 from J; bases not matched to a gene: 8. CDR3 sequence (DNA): TGTGCCAGCAAACCAGGGAGCGGGAGCTACGAGCAGTACTTC. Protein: CASKPGSGSYEQYF.

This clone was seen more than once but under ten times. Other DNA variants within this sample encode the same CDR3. For the CDR3, the DNA is TGTGCCAGCAGCCTGGGACTTCAAGAGACCCAGTACTTC. Its translation: CASSLGLQETQYF. The V and J genes are TRBV11-2 and TRBJ2-5; a possible D gene is TRBD2 (6 bases). Germline values: CDR1 SGHAT, CDR2 FQNNGV. This CDR3 comprises 13 residues. V was cut by 5 bases and J by 2 bases, with 9 bases left in between.

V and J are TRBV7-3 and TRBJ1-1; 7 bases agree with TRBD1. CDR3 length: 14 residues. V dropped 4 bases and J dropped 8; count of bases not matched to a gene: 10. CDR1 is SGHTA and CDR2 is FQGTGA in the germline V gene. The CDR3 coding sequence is TGTGCCAGCAGCTCTGGCAGGGGGGCGGCAGAAGCTTTCTTT. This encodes CASSSGRGAAEAFF. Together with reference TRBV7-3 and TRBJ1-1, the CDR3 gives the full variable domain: GAGVSQTPSNKVTEKGKYVELRCDPISGHTALYWYRQSLGQGPEFLIYFQGTGAADDSGLPNDRFFAVRPEGSVSTLKIQRTERGDSAVYLCASSSGRGAAEAFFGQGTRLTVV.